The 25 T cell receptor beta chains presented below share a single source sample, sequenced in a study of T cells after yellow fever vaccination. TCRdb re-called the 5' RACE reads with MiXCR, one entry per CDR3 protein. The sample has under 600,000 distinct CDR3 sequences, roughly 12% seen once. Material: PBMCs, obtained on the day of the yellow fever booster vaccination. The origin of the receptors is a man between 25 and 39 years old who received the YFV17D yellow fever vaccine.

The chain is built from TRBV9 and TRBJ2-2, with TRBD2 matching over 12 bases. Losses at the gene ends were 0 bases for V and 5 bases for J; bases not matched to a gene: 5. Germline CDR1 is SGDLS and CDR2 is YYNGEE. There are 17 residues in the CDR3. For the CDR3, the DNA is TGTGCCAGCAGCGTAGGTTGGCTAGCGGGAGGGACCGGGGAGCTGTTTTTT. Translated: CASSVGWLAGGTGELFF.

This clonotype occurred a few times. The rearrangement joins TRBV28 to TRBJ2-1; D is unclear. There are 12 residues in the CDR3. Germline loops: CDR1 MDHEN, CDR2 SYDVKM. Trimming left V 3 bases short and J 8 bases short, with 8 bases between. Here the CDR3 DNA reads TGTGCCAGCAGTTTGTTGTTCGATGAGCAGTTCTTC. As protein: CASSLLFDEQFF. Using reference TRBV28 and TRBJ2-1 for the parts outside the CDR3, the full variable domain is DVKVTQSSRYLVKRTGEKVFLECVQDMDHENMFWYRQDPGLGLRLIYFSYDVKMKEKGDIPEGYSVSREKKERFSLILESASTNQTSMYLCASSLLFDEQFFGPGTRLTVL.

The table lists this clonotype with a few counts. The chain couples TRBV12-3 or TRBV12-4 to TRBJ2-7; the match to TRBD2 covers 7 bases. The V gene end was trimmed by 1 base and the J gene end by 7 bases; junction bases not matched to a gene: 10. The CDR3 has 15 amino acids. CDR3 amino acids: CASSLGGAGVGEQYF. CDR3 bases: TGTGCCAGCAGTTTAGGTGGCGCGGGAGTGGGAGAGCAGTACTTC.

The chain joins TRBV11-2 to TRBJ2-5, with 13 bases identical to TRBD2. This CDR3 spans 18 amino acids. CDR1 is SGHAT, CDR2 FQNNGV, per germline. V was clipped by 5 bases and J by 0 bases; unmatched bases: 9. In DNA, the CDR3 is TGTGCCAGCAGCCAAGGACTAGCGGGAGCCCAGTACCAAGAGACCCAGTACTTC. As protein: CASSQGLAGAQYQETQYF.

This clonotype occurred a few times. V gene TRBV2 combines with J gene TRBJ2-1; D uncertain. Germline CDR1 is SNHLY and CDR2 is FYNNEI. The ends were cut back, 8 bases at V and 0 bases at J, with 8 bases in the middle. This CDR3 has 13 amino acids. The CDR3 sequence is CASASSSYNEQFF. The CDR3 DNA reads TGTGCCAGCGCGAGCAGCTCCTACAATGAGCAGTTCTTC.

This clonotype was counted at least ten times. The chain uses TRBV20-1 and TRBJ1-5; D call uncertain. Trimming pared 6 bases from V and 9 bases from J, leaving 15 bases between. CDR3 length equals 12 residues. Germline values: CDR1 DFQATT, CDR2 SNEGSKA (reference sequence). CDR3 protein: CSAPRGDGPQHF. DNA for the CDR3: TGCAGTGCGCCCCGCGGGGATGGGCCCCAGCATTTT.

The rearrangement links TRBV7-8 to TRBJ2-2; no clear D gene. The germline gives CDR1 SGHVS, CDR2 FQNEAQ. The CDR3 spans 18 residues. V was clipped by 2 bases and J by 0 bases, with 16 bases between them. CDR3 sequence reads: CASSLLPGPTANTGELFF. CDR3 sequence (DNA): TGTGCCAGCAGCTTACTTCCGGGCCCAACCGCGAACACCGGGGAGCTGTTTTTT.

There are a few counts of this clonotype. The chain carries TRBV6-1 and TRBJ2-3; tentative D call: TRBD2 (5 bases). In germline, CDR1 is MNHNS, CDR2 SASEGT. The V end lost 0 bases, the J end lost 6 bases, and 10 bases lay between the germline ends. CDR3 size: 14 residues. The CDR3 DNA reads as TGTGCCAGCAGTGAAGCGCTCTCGGGGGATACGCAGTATTTT. This translates into CASSEALSGDTQYF.

This clonotype was picked up a small number of times. The chain combines TRBV29-1 with TRBJ2-5; the D gene is possibly TRBD2 (6 bases). The CDR3 contains 12 residues. V was clipped by 8 bases and J by 8 bases, with 18 bases between them. Germline CDR1 SQVTM, CDR2 ANQGSEA. The CDR3 spells CSTLGGADTQYF. For the CDR3, the DNA is TGCAGCACCCTGGGAGGAGCCGATACCCAGTACTTC.

This clonotype was observed a few times. J is TRBJ2-7 and V is TRBV5-1; 8 bases are shared with TRBD2. V shed 5 bases, J shed 3 bases, and the junction held 7 bases outside the gene matches. The CDR3 runs 14 residues. Looked up from germline, CDR1 is SGHRS and CDR2 is YFSETQ. CDR3 loop: CASRPAGEGYEQYF. In DNA form, the CDR3 reads TGCGCCAGCAGACCAGCGGGAGAGGGCTACGAGCAGTACTTC.

The CDR3 DNA is TGTGCCAGCAGTTATGGACTAGTACCTGTGGGCCACCAAGAGACCCAGTACTTC. Translating it yields CASSYGLVPVGHQETQYF. The chain uses TRBV6-5 and TRBJ2-5; 7 bases map to TRBD2. CDR3 length equals 18 residues. V shed 3 bases, J shed 0 bases, and the junction held 13 bases outside the gene matches. Germline loops: CDR1 MNHEY, CDR2 SVGAGI.

The genes are TRBV30 and TRBJ2-3, with 9 bases identical to TRBD2. CDR1 is GTSNPN and CDR2 is SVGIG in the germline V gene (reference sequence). The CDR3 length is 14 residues. With V trimmed by 3 bases and J by 2 bases, 3 bases remained unmatched. Here the CDR3 DNA reads TGTGCCTGGAGGGCTAGCGGGGACACAGATACGCAGTATTTT. As protein: CAWRASGDTDTQYF.

This clonotype was observed a handful of times. The chain employs TRBV30 and TRBJ2-2; D is ambiguous. The V gene's germline CDR1 is GTSNPN and CDR2 SVGIG (reference sequence). Trimming took off 3 bases at V and 7 bases at J, with 15 bases between the two ends. The CDR3 is made up of 14 amino acids. In nucleotides, the CDR3 is TGTGCCTGGAGGTTCGCATTATTCGGCGGGGAGCTGTTTTTT. Translation gives CAWRFALFGGELFF.

This clonotype appeared a few times. V usage is TRBV20-1 and J usage is TRBJ2-3, with 8 positions matching TRBD2. The CDR3 sequence is 15 residues long. The ends lost 4 bases at V and 2 bases at J; junction bases unmatched: 8. Germline CDR1 is DFQATT and CDR2 is SNEGSKA (reference sequence). CDR3 DNA sequence: TGCAGTGCTACCCTCGGACTAGCCAACACAGATACGCAGTATTTT. Encoded protein: CSATLGLANTDTQYF.

This clonotype appeared a few times. The chain joins TRBV20-1 to TRBJ2-1; TRBD2 aligns across 9 bases. V gave up 2 bases and J gave up 5 bases; unmatched junction bases: 7. The CDR3 covers 15 residues. Germline V gene lookup returns CDR1 DFQATT and CDR2 SNEGSKA (reference sequence). CDR3 coding DNA: TGCAGTGCTAGACCCGGACTAGCGTCTAACAATGAGCAGTTCTTC. This encodes CSARPGLASNNEQFF.

The chain has TRBV27 and TRBJ2-3, with 9 positions matching TRBD2. V shed 4 bases and J 3 bases; nucleotides not matched to a gene: 8. Germline loops: CDR1 MNHEY, CDR2 SMNVEV (reference sequence). This CDR3 has 16 residues. DNA for the CDR3: TGTGCCAGCAGTTCCTATAGCGGGAGCGGTACAGATACGCAGTATTTT. Its translation is CASSSYSGSGTDTQYF.

This sequence joins TRBV4-3 and TRBJ1-5; D is undetermined. The germline V gene encodes CDR1 LGHNA and CDR2 YSLEER. V lost 0 bases and J lost 7, with 10 bases in between. CDR3 length: 14 amino acids. DNA of the CDR3: TGCGCCAGCAGCCAAGATGCGGCCCTACAGCCCCAGCATTTT. This encodes CASSQDAALQPQHF.

This clonotype was observed a handful of times. V usage is TRBV5-5 and J usage is TRBJ2-2, with unresolved D. The germline V gene encodes CDR1 SGHKS and CDR2 YYEKEE (reference sequence). The V and J ends lost 4 bases and 2 bases respectively, with 12 bases between them. This CDR3 is built from 15 residues. The CDR3 loop reads CASSLGHLNTGELFF. The CDR3 coding sequence is TGTGCCAGCAGCCTAGGGCATCTTAACACCGGGGAGCTGTTTTTT.

This clonotype was counted between two and nine times. This rearrangement joins TRBV25-1 to TRBJ1-4, with unresolved D. Germline loops: CDR1 MGHDK, CDR2 SYGVNS. Deletions cut 3 bases from V and 6 bases from J, with 8 bases between. This CDR3 contains 13 residues. CDR3 coding DNA: TGTGCCAGCAGTGACCCAGGTTATGAAAAACTGTTTTTT. Translating gives CASSDPGYEKLFF.

CDR3 sequence (DNA): TGTGCCACCATGCCGGGACACACGACCCAAAACATTCAGTACTTC. It translates to CATMPGHTTQNIQYF. This chain links TRBV27 with TRBJ2-4, with a weak D call TRBD1 (6 bases). Trimming shortened V by 10 bases and J by 5 bases, and 21 bases separated the two germline ends. Germline CDR1 and CDR2: MNHEY and SMNVEV (reference sequence). The CDR3 spans 15 residues.

This chain uses TRBV10-3 with TRBJ2-6; D is uncertain. V lost 8 bases to trimming and J lost 0 bases, with 5 bases between them. The germline gives CDR1 ENHRY, CDR2 SYGVKD. The CDR3 spans 13 residues. The chain's CDR3 is CAIASSGANVLTF. As DNA, the CDR3 is TGTGCCATCGCTAGCTCTGGGGCCAACGTCCTGACTTTC.

This clonotype has only a few counts. This chain uses TRBV7-2 with TRBJ1-3; D is undetermined. This CDR3 is built from 16 residues. Trimming shortened V by 2 bases and J by 2 bases, and 13 bases separated the two germline ends. Germline V gene sequence: CDR1 SGHTA, CDR2 FQGNSA. CDR3 coding DNA: TGTGCCAGCAGCTTACGTTTGTCCGTTCCTGGAAACACCATATATTTT. Residues: CASSLRLSVPGNTIYF.

This chain uses TRBV12-3 or TRBV12-4 with TRBJ2-7; D unresolved. Trimming shortened V by 3 bases and J by 2 bases, and 14 bases separated the two germline ends. CDR3 length: 15 amino acids. CDR3 region: CASSFGSPGTYEQYF. The CDR3 nucleotides are TGTGCCAGCAGTTTCGGCTCCCCTGGGACCTACGAGCAGTACTTC.

The chain combines TRBV7-9 with TRBJ1-3; tentatively, D is TRBD1 (5 bases). Trimming stripped 5 bases from V and 0 bases from J, with 14 bases between. Germline CDR1 SEHNR, CDR2 FQNEAQ (reference sequence). This CDR3 is built from 16 residues. The CDR3 loop is CASSPEGPSSGNTIYF. CDR3 sequence (DNA): TGTGCCAGCAGCCCCGAGGGGCCCTCCTCTGGAAACACCATATATTTT.

This clonotype was observed a few times. CDR3 amino acids: CASSMDTLLGTDTQYF. DNA of the CDR3: TGTGCCAGCAGCATGGACACTCTTTTGGGCACAGATACGCAGTATTTT. The chain recombines TRBV5-4 with TRBJ2-3; D perhaps matches TRBD1 (5 bases). The CDR3 has 16 residues. The V gene's germline CDR1 is SGHNT and CDR2 YYREEE (reference sequence). Trimming stripped 4 bases from V and 1 base from J, with 16 bases between. Using reference TRBV5-4 and TRBJ2-3 for the parts outside the CDR3, the full variable domain is ETGVTQSPTHLIKTRGQQVTLRCSSQSGHNTVSWYQQALGQGPQFIFQYYREEENGRGNFPPRFSGLQFPNYSSELNVNALELDDSALYLCASSMDTLLGTDTQYFGPGTRLTVL.